The source of this TCR beta chain is a study of blood T cells in healthy people across ages. Overall study results and limits: Unsorted PBMC input precluded a conclusive naive versus antigen-experienced comparison. As age increased, TCR beta diversity per million T cells fell in a roughly linear fashion.

Ten or more counts support this clonotype. Its antigen remains unknown. Germline V CDR1 and CDR2: MDHEN, SYDVKM. V lost 4 bases and J lost 2, with 7 bases in between. This CDR3 has 13 amino acids. For the second PCR, which ran for about 6 to 11 cycles, a sample-barcoded 5' primer and a J-beta primer mix were used. TCRdb redid the calling of the 5' RACE reads with MiXCR, one entry per CDR3 protein. The sample holds 850,000 to 950,000 distinct CDR3 sequences, under 30% seen once. Each sample provided at least 6 micrograms of extracted total RNA. The receptor was isolated from a woman of 80 years or more in good health. Sequencing input: blood. This sequence joins TRBV28 and TRBJ2-3, with D unresolved. Written as DNA, the CDR3 is TGTGCCAGCAGTTCAAGTCTCACAGATACGCAGTATTTT. This encodes CASSSSLTDTQYF.